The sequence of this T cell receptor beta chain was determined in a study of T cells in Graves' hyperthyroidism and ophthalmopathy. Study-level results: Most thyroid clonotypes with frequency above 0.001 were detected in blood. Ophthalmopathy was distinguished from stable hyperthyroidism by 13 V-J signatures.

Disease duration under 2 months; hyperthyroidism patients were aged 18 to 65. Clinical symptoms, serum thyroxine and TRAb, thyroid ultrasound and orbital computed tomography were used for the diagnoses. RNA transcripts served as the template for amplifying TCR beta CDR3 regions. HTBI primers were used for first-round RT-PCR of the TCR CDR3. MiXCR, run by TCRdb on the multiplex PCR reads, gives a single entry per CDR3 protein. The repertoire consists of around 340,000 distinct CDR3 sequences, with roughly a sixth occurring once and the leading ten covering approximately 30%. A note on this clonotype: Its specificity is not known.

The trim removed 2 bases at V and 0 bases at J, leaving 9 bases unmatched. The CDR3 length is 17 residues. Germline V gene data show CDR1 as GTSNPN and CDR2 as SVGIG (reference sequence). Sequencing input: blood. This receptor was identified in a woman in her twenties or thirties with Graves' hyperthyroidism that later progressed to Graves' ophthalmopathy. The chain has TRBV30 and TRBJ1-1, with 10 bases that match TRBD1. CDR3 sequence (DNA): TGTGCCTGGAGTTCACCGGGACAGGGGTTGCTGAACACTGAAGCTTTCTTT. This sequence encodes CAWSSPGQGLLNTEAFF.